The 17 T cell receptor beta chains below come from one sample, sequenced in a study of OX40 agonist ivuxolimab in advanced cancers. Libraries were prepared by immunoSEQ multiplex PCR; TCRdb keeps only in-frame clonotypes and omits some of them. This table holds tens of thousands of clones, around nine tenths found once. The sample was CD4+ or CD8+ T cells sorted from blood, taken in a trial of the OX40 agonist ivuxolimab. These receptors originate from an adult with an advanced solid tumor such as melanoma, head and neck, liver or kidney cancer.

The gene calls are TRBV19 and TRBJ1-1; D is ambiguous. The CDR3 is made up of 14 amino acids. Trimming removed 7 bases at V and 0 bases at J, with 12 bases between. Per germline, CDR1 LNHDA and CDR2 SQIVND (reference sequence). CDR3 loop: CASTLSQLNTEAFF. The CDR3, as DNA: TGTGCCAGTACCTTATCACAGTTGAACACTGAAGCTTTCTTT.

V usage is TRBV27 and J usage is TRBJ1-2, with 9 positions matching TRBD1. J was trimmed by 7 bases and V by 2 bases; bases with no gene match: 5. The CDR3 loop spans 14 amino acids. The germline gives CDR1 MNHEY, CDR2 SMNVEV (reference sequence). The CDR3 nucleotides read TGTGCCAGCAGTTTAGGACAGGGGATGCCTGGCTACACCTTC. This codes for CASSLGQGMPGYTF.

This chain uses TRBV7-3 with TRBJ2-6, with D maybe TRBD2 (5 bases). Trimming removed 2 bases from V and 0 bases from J, with 14 bases in between. This CDR3 has 18 residues. Germline V gives CDR1 SGHTA, CDR2 FQGTGA. This chain's CDR3 is CASSLVSGADSGANVLTF. In DNA form, the CDR3 reads TGTGCCAGCAGCTTAGTAAGCGGAGCCGACTCTGGGGCCAACGTCCTGACTTTC.

This clone was observed a few times. V usage is TRBV7-2 and J usage is TRBJ1-1; D not resolved. Germline CDR1 SGHTA, CDR2 FQGNSA. The ends were cut back, 5 bases at V and 1 base at J, with 8 bases in the middle. The CDR3 is 13 amino acids. The CDR3 region is CASSRRWNTEAFF. The CDR3 bases are TGTGCCAGCAGCAGGCGGTGGAACACTGAAGCTTTCTTT.

The chain joins TRBV10-3 to TRBJ2-1; 11 bases agree with TRBD1. The CDR3 spans 15 residues. The ends lost 3 bases at V and 10 bases at J; junction bases unmatched: 8. Looked up from germline, CDR1 is ENHRY and CDR2 is SYGVKD. The CDR3 reads CAISEGTGGRGEQFF. CDR3 in DNA: TGTGCCATCAGTGAAGGGACAGGGGGGAGAGGGGAGCAGTTCTTC.

The chain couples TRBV30 to TRBJ2-3, with D unresolved. Germline CDR1 GTSNPN, CDR2 SVGIG (reference sequence). The CDR3 contains 12 residues. V shed 2 bases and J shed 1 base, with 4 bases lying between them. The chain's CDR3 is CAWSRRTDTQYF. The CDR3 DNA reads TGTGCCTGGAGTCGACGCACAGATACGCAGTATTTT.

This clone was seen a handful of times. This chain links TRBV4-1 with TRBJ2-7; a possible D gene is TRBD1 (5 bases). The V end was cut by 6 bases, the J end by 6 bases, with 9 bases between. The CDR3 extends over 11 amino acids. CDR1 and CDR2 (germline): MGHRA, YSYEKL. CDR3 nucleotide sequence: TGCGCCAGCAGTGCAAGGGGCGAGCAGTACTTC. Translated: CASSARGEQYF.

The V gene is TRBV27, the J gene TRBJ2-2; D ambiguous. Germline CDR1 is MNHEY and CDR2 is SMNVEV (reference sequence). The CDR3 length is 14 residues. The V end was cut by 2 bases, the J end by 8 bases, with 12 bases between. The CDR3: CASSLRMFAGELFF. DNA for the CDR3: TGTGCCAGCAGTTTAAGGATGTTCGCAGGGGAGCTGTTTTTT.

This clone was recorded only once. The CDR3 coding sequence is TGTGCCAGCAGACGTCGACAGGGAAATGGCTACACCTTC. Translating gives CASRRRQGNGYTF. The chain uses TRBV6-5 and TRBJ1-2; the match to TRBD1 covers 7 bases. The length of the CDR3 is 13 residues. CDR1 is MNHEY and CDR2 is SVGAGI in the germline V gene. Losses at the gene ends were 6 bases for V and 6 bases for J; bases not matched to a gene: 7.

A single count supports this clone. The genes are TRBV30 and TRBJ1-1, with D perhaps matching TRBD1 (6 bases). Germline CDR1 reads GTSNPN; CDR2 reads SVGIG (reference sequence). V shed 2 bases and J shed 1 base, with 14 bases lying between them. There are 15 residues in the CDR3. CDR3 DNA sequence: TGTGCCTGGAGTTTTGGTCAGGGGTGGAACACTGAAGCTTTCTTT. This encodes CAWSFGQGWNTEAFF. Full variable domain (rest looked up from reference TRBV30 and TRBJ1-1): SQTIHQWPATLVQPVGSPLSLECTVEGTSNPNLYWYRQAAGRGLQLLFYSVGIGQISSEVPQNLSASRPQDRQFILSSKKLLLSDSGFYLCAWSFGQGWNTEAFFGQGTRLTVV.

In its sample, this clone was seen a few times. CDR3 DNA: TGTGCCAGCAGCTTAGCCAATGGCGGGGCCACCTACGAGCAGTACTTC. It translates to CASSLANGGATYEQYF. The V and J genes are TRBV7-2 and TRBJ2-7; tentatively, D is TRBD2 (6 bases). The CDR3 extends over 16 amino acids. The ends were cut back, 0 bases at V and 2 bases at J, with 14 bases in the middle. Germline CDR1 reads SGHTA; CDR2 reads FQGNSA.

The CDR3 is CASSLGVVAYEQYF. CDR3 in DNA: TGTGCCAGCAGTTTAGGGGTTGTTGCCTACGAGCAGTACTTC. V usage is TRBV28 and J usage is TRBJ2-7; D gene uncertain. The CDR3 is made up of 14 amino acids. In germline, CDR1 is MDHEN, CDR2 SYDVKM. V was pared by 2 bases and J by 2 bases, with 10 bases between. Based on the CDR3 plus reference TRBV28 and TRBJ2-7, the full variable domain is DVKVTQSSRYLVKRTGEKVFLECVQDMDHENMFWYRQDPGLGLRLIYFSYDVKMKEKGDIPEGYSVSREKKERFSLILESASTNQTSMYLCASSLGVVAYEQYFGPGTRLTVT.

The rearrangement links TRBV6-4 to TRBJ1-4; possibly TRBD1 for D (5 bases). CDR3 length: 16 amino acids. Trimming removed 8 bases at V and 6 bases at J, with 22 bases between. Germline V gene data show CDR1 as MRHNA and CDR2 as SNTAGT. CDR3: CASSGDGTGIDEKLFF. CDR3 nucleotide sequence: TGTGCCAGCTCCGGGGACGGTACCGGGATTGATGAAAAACTGTTTTTT.

The chain combines TRBV10-3 with TRBJ1-2; tentatively, D is TRBD1 (5 bases). In germline, CDR1 is ENHRY, CDR2 SYGVKD. CDR3 length equals 17 residues. With 0 bases removed from V and 0 bases from J, the gap between germline ends came to 14 bases. The CDR3 loop is CAISESNRRGANYGYTF. In nucleotides, the CDR3 is TGTGCCATCAGTGAGTCTAATCGTAGGGGAGCTAACTATGGCTACACCTTC.

The genes are TRBV13 and TRBJ2-7; TRBD2 agrees at 11 bases. The CDR3 sequence is 19 residues long. Per the germline V gene, CDR1 is PRHDT and CDR2 is FYEKMQ (reference sequence). The junction had 14 bases not matched to a gene; V was cut back by 2 bases and J by 2 bases. The CDR3 spells CASSLIPPGGTSGAYEQYF. The CDR3 nucleotides are TGTGCCAGCAGCTTAATCCCGCCGGGAGGGACTAGCGGTGCCTACGAGCAGTACTTC.

The V and J genes are TRBV18 and TRBJ2-1, with a weak D call TRBD1 (6 bases). V gave up 2 bases and J gave up 9 bases, with 17 bases separating them. The CDR3 spans 15 residues. Germline loops: CDR1 KGHSH, CDR2 LQKENI. Here the CDR3 DNA reads TGTGCCAGCTCACCAATGGGACACATGGGGGCTGAGCAGTTCTTC. The encoded protein is CASSPMGHMGAEQFF.

This clone was seen only once. The rearrangement links TRBV10-2 to TRBJ2-2; D gene ambiguous. This CDR3 comprises 13 residues. Germline CDR1 is WSHSY and CDR2 is SAAADI. V was trimmed by 3 bases and J by 3 bases, leaving 5 bases between them. The CDR3 DNA is TGCGCCAGCAGTGATGGGTACACCGGGGAGCTGTTTTTT. Amino acids: CASSDGYTGELFF.